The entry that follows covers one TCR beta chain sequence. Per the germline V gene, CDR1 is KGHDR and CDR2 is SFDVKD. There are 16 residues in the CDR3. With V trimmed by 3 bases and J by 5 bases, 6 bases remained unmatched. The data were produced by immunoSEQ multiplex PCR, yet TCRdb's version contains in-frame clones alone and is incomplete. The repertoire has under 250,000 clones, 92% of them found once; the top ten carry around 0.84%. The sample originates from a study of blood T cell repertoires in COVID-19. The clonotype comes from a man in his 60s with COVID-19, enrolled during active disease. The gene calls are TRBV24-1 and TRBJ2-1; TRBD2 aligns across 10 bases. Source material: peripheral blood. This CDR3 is CATSDTAGGPHNEQFF. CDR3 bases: TGTGCCACCAGTGATACAGCGGGAGGGCCTCACAATGAGCAGTTCTTC.